This T cell receptor (beta chain) came from a study of blood T cell repertoires in COVID-19. Across the study: The samples span acute and convalescent COVID-19 from the United States, Italy and Spain. PBMCs, B-cell-depleted T cells, or T cells provided the cDNA or gDNA that made up the material.

CDR1 and CDR2 from the germline V gene are MDHEN and SYDVKM. V lost 6 bases, J lost 2 bases, and 7 bases stayed unmatched. CDR3 size: 17 residues. Per the study methods: Reference gene primer amplification yielded estimated nucleated cell counts. TCRdb's table, derived via immunoSEQ multiplex PCR, lists solely in-frame clones and lacks some. The DNA was the basis for D and trimming; V, J and clone size are from that table. The table records tens of thousands of clones, approximately 84% of them present only once. The sample consisted of peripheral blood. This clonotype originated in a human donor in a cohort sampled during active COVID-19. This chain joins TRBV28 and TRBJ2-6, with 10 bases identical to TRBD1. CDR3 sequence (DNA): TGTGCCAGCAGACCGGGACAGGGGTCCGCTGGGGCCAACGTCCTGACTTTC. Translation gives CASRPGQGSAGANVLTF.